This TCR beta chain is from a study of T cell responses to AZD1222 COVID-19 vaccine. Study results and caveats: At baseline, just a handful of AZD1222 recipients tested seropositive. Scientists sampled the repertoires only once the peak T cell response had passed.

Concerning this clone: What it binds is unknown.

Germline CDR1 reads LNHDA; CDR2 reads SQIVND (reference sequence). V was clipped by 3 bases and J by 4 bases, with 13 bases between them. This CDR3 is built from 15 residues. Profiling relied on immunoSEQ multiplex PCR, and the TCRdb table lists in-frame clones only, not all of them. The profile shows approximately 97,000 clones, approximately 86% of them singletons. The TCR comes from an adult in good health. This specimen was peripheral blood, taken on day 0 of AZD1222 vaccination. The V call is TRBV19, the J call TRBJ1-5, with D possibly being TRBD1 (5 bases). CDR3: CASSIRRDANQPQHF. The CDR3 nucleotides read TGTGCCAGTAGTATCCGCCGGGACGCTAATCAGCCCCAGCATTTT.